Presented here are 3 T cell receptor beta chains from one specimen sequenced in a study of blood T cell repertoires in COVID-19. TCRdb keeps only in-frame clones here, not all; method: immunoSEQ multiplex PCR. The table has about 130,000 clones, more than 85% seen once; the top ten hold approximately 4.3%. The material sequenced was peripheral blood. The origin of the receptors is a man in his sixties with COVID-19, enrolled during active disease.

This chain links TRBV18 with TRBJ2-1; 7 nucleotides align to TRBD1. V was clipped by 5 bases and J by 9 bases; unmatched bases: 4. The CDR3 totals 12 residues. Germline-derived CDR1 and CDR2 are KGHSH and LQKENI. CDR3 nucleotide sequence: TGTGCCAGCTCATCGGGACAGCCTGAGCAGTTCTTC. Translation gives CASSSGQPEQFF.

The V and J genes are TRBV5-8 and TRBJ2-7, with D possibly TRBD1 on 6 matching bases. The CDR3 extends over 15 amino acids. Germline assignment: CDR1 SGHTS and CDR2 YDEGEE. V was cut by 4 bases and J by 0 bases, with 14 bases left in between. The chain's CDR3 is CASSRTGSYSYEQYF. The CDR3 DNA reads TGTGCCAGCAGCAGAACAGGGTCGTACTCCTACGAGCAGTACTTC.

This clone has a single count. The chain employs TRBV7-9 and TRBJ1-3; 9 bases agree with TRBD1. With V trimmed by 4 bases and J by 2 bases, 3 bases remained unmatched. This CDR3 comprises 15 residues. The V gene's germline CDR1 is SEHNR and CDR2 FQNEAQ (reference sequence). The CDR3 nucleotides are TGTGCCAGCAGCTACCGGACAGGGGCTGGAAACACCATATATTTT. Protein: CASSYRTGAGNTIYF.